The T cell receptor (beta chain) described here comes from a study of vaccination and CD4 T cells after COVID-19 (dated by TCRdb to between 2021 and 2024). As for the study more broadly: Convalescent patients had a positive SARS-CoV-2 result on nasal swab PCR, and of these patients, nine had mild disease and one had severe disease. Six males and four females were included in the convalescent cohort, with two Hispanic individuals, seven Caucasians, two Asians and one multiracial person represented. Each participant got two doses of either the Pfizer-BioNTech BNT162b2 vaccine (n=8) or the Moderna mRNA-1273 vaccine (n=2). Post-COVID blood samples were collected from convalescent patients a median of around 100 days after diagnosis, with a range of roughly 30 to 161 days. The time from the second vaccine dose to post-vaccine blood sampling had a median of roughly 70 days and ranged from roughly 13 to 241 days. For stimulating the cultures, overlapping spike peptide pools were used, derived from SARS-CoV-2 as well as from the common cold coronaviruses HCoV-NL63, HCoV-OC43 and HCoV-229E. In control cultures, a CEFX viral epitope pool was used as positive control, an HIV-1 Nef peptide pool was used as negative control, or no peptide was added. In ten to eleven COVID-19 convalescent patients and several infection-naive healthy vaccine recipients, the spike-specific CD4+ TCR repertoire before mRNA vaccination was compared with the repertoire after mRNA vaccination. Points the paper makes about the study in general: The study included relatively few convalescent patients and did not analyze early timepoints after natural infection. Of the vaccine-specific clones found in convalescent patients, nearly all (304 of 307) were mono-reactive for SARS-CoV-2 spike instead of being cross-reactive with common cold coronaviruses. An increase in the median number of SARS-CoV-2-reactive clonotypes from 21 after infection to a few dozen after vaccination was observed, but the change was not found to be significant. In convalescent patients, a median approximately 90% of post-vaccine SARS-CoV-2-reactive clones were detected only after vaccination, suggesting vaccine-specific priming.

On this clonotype: The clone's antigen remains unknown. The sample holds no much larger clone one base away, and base qualities are not on file.

Libraries were made using PCR. DNA from cultured CD4+ T cells underwent TCR sequencing with the Oncomine TCR Beta short-read assay at the Johns Hopkins FTIC core. Genomic DNA was extracted from the cultured CD4+ T cells with the QIAamp micro DNA kit. Oncomine TCR Beta libraries from cultured CD4+ T cells were pooled with unique dual indexes and sequenced on an Illumina iSeq 100. The paper's processing steps were these. Non-productive sequences were filtered out, and CDR3s that did not start with C, did not end with F or W, or were shorter than 7 amino acids were discarded. Antigen-specific clonotypes were identified using the MANAFEST web application through comparison of peptide-stimulated wells with reference and other culture wells. An FDR below 0.05, an odds ratio above 5, and a productive frequency above 0.1% in at least two of three replicate wells were required for clones to be considered positive. Cross-reactive clonotypes were defined as significantly expanded in both SARS-CoV-2 spike wells and at least one common cold coronavirus spike condition. Using R version 3.6.1, CDR3 homology was evaluated through Levenshtein distances (stringdist) along with unrooted phylogenetic trees (ape). Starting from the raw public reads, TCRdb applied fastp trimming at Q25, assembled clones with MiXCR and retained in-frame beta chains. All rows with the same CDR3 protein become a single entry with the most common DNA and genes. Here the V and J calls rest on TCRdb's processing, not on the authors' analysis. For this sample there are about 3,900 distinct CDR3 sequences; approximately 21% appear just once. Of the sample, 21% is held by the ten largest clones.

The intended sense of this specimen's treatment or condition label: approximately 9-day PBMC culture with coronavirus spike peptide pools or control peptides (ViraFEST assay). To expand antigen-specific T cells with peptide pools and then pick out the expanded clonotypes through TCR sequencing, the study relied on the ViraFEST assay. The convalescent patients' positive SARS-CoV-2 PCR tests were from March to December 2020, which was before the Alpha, Beta and Delta variants emerged in the United States. Each well held 2 million to 2.5 million PBMCs cultured with 9 to 10 ug/ml peptide pools in IMDM containing around 5% human AB serum and roughly 9 IU/ml IL-2. Half of the culture medium was replaced with fresh IL-2-containing medium on days 3 and 7. After about 11 days of culture, CD4+ T cells were isolated by negative selection using the EasySep CD4+ T cell isolation kit. Ficoll-Paque Plus gradient centrifugation was used to isolate PBMCs from whole blood, and the isolated PBMCs were then either used fresh or cryopreserved at -140C. Culture conditions were generally each tested in triplicate wells.

Including the terminal cysteine and phenylalanine, the CDR3 comprises 15 residues. Just CDR3 DNA is preserved here, 45 bases in frame from base 1. The V end gives up 5 bases and the J end 1 base, leaving 8 bases in the junction not matched to a gene. CDR1 and CDR2, looked up from the germline V gene, are SGHRS and YFSETQ. The TCR comes from a human donor who had recovered from COVID-19. The V gene is TRBV5-1 and the J gene is TRBJ1-1, and TRBD1 aligns with 7 junction nucleotides. The sample taken for sequencing was CD4+ T cells from blood, cultured in vitro. The nucleotide sequence reads TGCGCCAGCAGGCCTACCGGGACAGCGAACACTGAAGCTTTCTTT. This gives the protein CASRPTGTANTEAFF.